The 20 T cell receptor beta chains listed next were all sequenced from one sample in a study of cytomegalovirus exposure and HLA in healthy donors. Researchers ran the PCR with 60 Vbeta and 13 Jbeta primers. The repertoire was sequenced with immunoSEQ multiplex PCR; TCRdb's copy has only in-frame clones and lacks some. The data contain about 110,000 clones, approximately 58% of them singletons. The sample was PBMCs. The receptors stem from a woman in her twenties or thirties in good health and CMV-seronegative.

The chain carries TRBV7-3 and TRBJ2-4, with 11 bases matching TRBD1. V gave up 3 bases and J gave up 0 bases; unmatched junction bases: 10. Germline V gives CDR1 SGHTA, CDR2 FQGTGA. The CDR3 covers 19 residues. The CDR3 bases are TGTGCCAGCAGCTTGTCCGGACAGGGGGCGGGGTTAGCCAAAAACATTCAGTACTTC. Translated: CASSLSGQGAGLAKNIQYF.

The genes are TRBV7-3 and TRBJ2-7, with D possibly being TRBD1 (6 bases). The CDR3 spans 13 residues. V shed 2 bases and J shed 6 bases, with 11 bases lying between them. From germline, CDR1 is SGHTA and CDR2 FQGTGA. The CDR3 region has the DNA TGTGCCAGCAGCTTAGCCTCAGGGGCCGAGCAGTACTTC. It codes for CASSLASGAEQYF.

This clone came up once. V is TRBV28 and J is TRBJ2-7; no firm D call. V gave up 3 bases and J gave up 1 base, with 7 bases separating them. In germline, CDR1 is MDHEN, CDR2 SYDVKM. CDR3 length: 13 residues. CDR3 protein: CASSFWQSYEQYF. DNA for the CDR3: TGTGCCAGCAGTTTTTGGCAGTCCTACGAGCAGTACTTC. Supplemented by reference TRBV28 and TRBJ2-7, the full variable domain reads DVKVTQSSRYLVKRTGEKVFLECVQDMDHENMFWYRQDPGLGLRLIYFSYDVKMKEKGDIPEGYSVSREKKERFSLILESASTNQTSMYLCASSFWQSYEQYFGPGTRLTVT.

The chain carries TRBV18 and TRBJ1-3; D uncertain. CDR1 and CDR2 from the germline V gene are KGHSH and LQKENI. Between the trimmed V and J ends, which lost 2 bases and 0 bases, there was a span of 11 bases. This CDR3 region has 16 residues. CDR3 loop: CASSPAQSASGNTIYF. CDR3 DNA: TGTGCCAGCTCACCAGCACAGTCTGCCTCTGGAAACACCATATATTTT.

The chain couples TRBV5-4 to TRBJ1-6; D is ambiguous. This CDR3 is built from 16 residues. Between the trimmed V and J ends, which lost 4 bases and 3 bases, there was a span of 14 bases. Germline loops: CDR1 SGHNT, CDR2 YYREEE (reference sequence). The CDR3 nucleotides are TGTGCCAGCAGCGAAGTTCGCGGACTCTATAATTCACCCCTCCACTTT. This translates into CASSEVRGLYNSPLHF.

V usage is TRBV4-2 and J usage is TRBJ2-1, with 11 bases lining up with TRBD2. The CDR3 runs 14 residues. Losses at the gene ends were 0 bases for V and 15 bases for J; bases not matched to a gene: 7. CDR1 is LGHNA and CDR2 is YNFKEQ in the germline V gene. CDR3 in DNA: TGTGCCAGCAGCCAAGACACTAGCGGGAGAAGAAGGTTCTTC. It translates to CASSQDTSGRRRFF.

The chain has TRBV28 and TRBJ2-5; TRBD2 might be the D (6 bases). This CDR3 spans 15 amino acids. The germline gives CDR1 MDHEN, CDR2 SYDVKM. Between the trimmed V and J ends, which lost 6 bases and 5 bases, there was a span of 19 bases. As DNA, the CDR3 is TGTGCCAGCAGAGTCCTCGGGAGTGGAGAGGAGACCCAGTACTTC. Translated: CASRVLGSGEETQYF.

This clone occurred once. J is TRBJ1-2 and V is TRBV6-5; 7 bases map to TRBD1. Germline V CDR1 and CDR2: MNHEY, SVGAGI. The trim removed 2 bases at V and 2 bases at J, leaving 5 bases unmatched. The CDR3 loop spans 15 amino acids. The CDR3 sequence: CASSYAGGTNYGYTF. In DNA, the CDR3 is TGTGCCAGCAGTTACGCAGGGGGTACCAACTATGGCTACACCTTC.

The gene calls are TRBV11-2 and TRBJ2-1, with D tentatively TRBD1 (5 bases). Per germline, CDR1 SGHAT and CDR2 FQNNGV. Trimming stripped 4 bases from V and 9 bases from J, with 16 bases between. This CDR3 contains 14 residues. This CDR3 reads CASSSVYRSGEQFF. The CDR3 region has the DNA TGTGCCAGCAGCTCCGTTTACAGGTCGGGTGAGCAGTTCTTC.

This chain joins TRBV4-3 and TRBJ2-3, with 11 bases fitting TRBD2. Germline V CDR1 and CDR2: LGHNA, YSLEER. This CDR3 spans 15 amino acids. V was clipped by 1 base and J by 3 bases; unmatched bases: 0. The CDR3 is CASSQVAGGTDTQYF. In nucleotides, the CDR3 is TGCGCCAGCAGCCAAGTAGCGGGAGGGACAGATACGCAGTATTTT.

The chain links TRBV7-9 to TRBJ2-1; 8 nucleotides line up with TRBD1. Germline CDR1 reads SEHNR; CDR2 reads FQNEAQ (reference sequence). After removal of 4 bases from V and 1 base from J, the junction contained 9 bases not matched to a gene. The CDR3 is 17 residues long. In nucleotides, the CDR3 is TGTGCCAGCAGCTCTACTTCGACAGGGGCGTCCTACAATGAGCAGTTCTTC. Protein product: CASSSTSTGASYNEQFF.

This clone was found once. This chain connects TRBV4-3 to TRBJ1-2; 7 bases map to TRBD1. The CDR3 is 14 amino acids. The J segment lost 4 bases and the V segment lost 4 bases, leaving 6 bases of the junction unmatched. The V gene's germline CDR1 is LGHNA and CDR2 YSLEER. This CDR3 is CASSPDRPIYGYTF. The CDR3 DNA reads TGCGCCAGCAGCCCGGACAGGCCGATCTATGGCTACACCTTC.

This clone came up once. The V and J genes are TRBV6-6 and TRBJ1-2; D call uncertain. The CDR3 has 14 residues. Germline assignment: CDR1 MNHNY and CDR2 SVGAGI (reference sequence). Trimming removed 5 bases at V and 0 bases at J, with 10 bases between. CDR3 coding DNA: TGTGCCAGCAGTAAAGAGATAGCTAACTATGGCTACACCTTC. This sequence encodes CASSKEIANYGYTF.

V is TRBV5-4 and J is TRBJ2-7, with TRBD1 matching over 8 bases. V gave up 6 bases and J gave up 0 bases; unmatched junction bases: 8. The CDR3 is made up of 15 amino acids. Germline values: CDR1 SGHNT, CDR2 YYREEE (reference sequence). CDR3 sequence reads: CASTLRQGRSYEQYF. The CDR3, as DNA: TGTGCCAGCACCCTAAGACAGGGGCGCTCCTACGAGCAGTACTTC. Complete variable domain (other parts from reference TRBV5-4 and TRBJ2-7): ETGVTQSPTHLIKTRGQQVTLRCSSQSGHNTVSWYQQALGQGPQFIFQYYREEENGRGNFPPRFSGLQFPNYSSELNVNALELDDSALYLCASTLRQGRSYEQYFGPGTRLTVT.

There are a few counts of this clone. The rearrangement uses TRBV19 and TRBJ1-1; 9 bases align to TRBD1. There are 21 residues in the CDR3. V was clipped by 4 bases and J by 1 base; unmatched bases: 22. Germline V gives CDR1 LNHDA, CDR2 SQIVND (reference sequence). CDR3 nucleotide sequence: TGTGCCAGTAGTACTCCCCTGGACAGGGGTCAAGTACGGGAGCCGAACACTGAAGCTTTCTTT. This gives the protein CASSTPLDRGQVREPNTEAFF.

This clone has only one observation. The chain carries TRBV5-8 and TRBJ2-1, with TRBD2 identical over 7 bases. The germline CDR1 and CDR2 sequences are SGHTS and YDEGEE. The V and J ends lost 0 bases and 6 bases, in that order; junction bases with no gene match: 6. The CDR3 runs to 15 residues. In nucleotides, the CDR3 is TGTGCCAGCAGCTTGGCCGGACTAGAATCCAATGAGCAGTTCTTC. This translates into CASSLAGLESNEQFF.

This clone was seen a handful of times. The genes are TRBV28 and TRBJ1-2; TRBD1 aligns across 7 bases. Trimming took 5 bases from V and 4 from J; bases not matched to a gene: 1. This CDR3 contains 12 residues. Looked up from germline, CDR1 is MDHEN and CDR2 is SYDVKM. In DNA, the CDR3 is TGTGCCAGCAGTAGGGACAGCTATGGCTACACCTTC. Translating it yields CASSRDSYGYTF.

V usage is TRBV6-5 and J usage is TRBJ2-7; the D is unclear. Between the trimmed V and J ends, which lost 3 bases and 2 bases, there was a span of 11 bases. The CDR3 is 14 amino acids. Germline V gene lookup returns CDR1 MNHEY and CDR2 SVGAGI. The CDR3 region has the DNA TGTGCCAGCAGTTATTTTGACGGAGCCTACGAGCAGTACTTC. It yields the protein CASSYFDGAYEQYF.

V gene TRBV28 combines with J gene TRBJ2-7; 11 nucleotides line up with TRBD2. The CDR3 contains 14 residues. V gave up 8 bases and J gave up 2 bases; unmatched junction bases: 5. CDR1 is MDHEN and CDR2 is SYDVKM in the germline V gene. DNA of the CDR3: TGTGCCAGCGCCGGGACTAGCGGCACCTACGAGCAGTACTTC. This translates into CASAGTSGTYEQYF. Variable domain in full (rest from reference TRBV28 and TRBJ2-7): DVKVTQSSRYLVKRTGEKVFLECVQDMDHENMFWYRQDPGLGLRLIYFSYDVKMKEKGDIPEGYSVSREKKERFSLILESASTNQTSMYLCASAGTSGTYEQYFGPGTRLTVT.

This chain connects TRBV2 to TRBJ1-2; unclear D gene. CDR3 length equals 12 residues. Germline V gene lookup returns CDR1 SNHLY and CDR2 FYNNEI. V was trimmed by 3 bases and J by 7 bases, leaving 9 bases between them. This chain's CDR3 is CASSDLRGGYTF. The CDR3, as DNA: TGTGCCAGCAGTGATCTTCGCGGTGGCTACACCTTC.